This T cell receptor (beta chain) was sequenced for a study of blood T cells in healthy people across ages (dated by TCRdb to 2015 to 2017). For the wider study: In model experiments, roughly one uniquely barcoded TCR beta cDNA molecule per two T cells was captured by template switching. Donors were grouped into four age groups: young (average approximately 15 years), middle-aged (roughly 40), aged (about 60) and long-lived (approximately 81). To track age-related changes in TCR beta repertoire diversity, the study relied on deep sequencing normalized with unique cDNA molecular identifiers. For two donors (one aged 18 to 30 and one aged 80 or older), the study analyzed two additional independent replicas of 1 million unique cDNA reads from the same blood draw. Results the study describes overall, beyond this receptor: Because profiling used bulk unsorted PBMCs, naive and antigen-experienced compartments could not be compared conclusively. Donor CMV infection status was unknown, potentially confounding age-related changes in expanded clonotypes. Estimates of total diversity from one million sequenced T cells were regarded as lower bounds and underestimates. A strong correlation was found between observed TCR beta diversity and the percentage of naive T cells measured by flow cytometry. The long-lived group showed more naive CD4+ T cells, fewer expanded clones and increased TCR diversity than the aged group, suggesting age selection. As age increased, observed TCR beta diversity per million T cells dropped in a roughly linear way, and a significant reduction was already evident by age about 36.

The roughly 39 donors, aged about 6 to 90 years, were systemically healthy Caucasian individuals from Russia. Each donor gave around 9 milliliters of peripheral blood, collected into EDTA-treated Vacutainer tubes. Ficoll-Paque density-gradient centrifugation was used to isolate PBMCs, with at least 7 million per sample. Trizol reagent was used to extract total RNA from the PBMCs, yielding at least 5.5 micrograms per sample. The percentages of naive CD45RAhigh/CD27high T cells were determined by flow cytometry on a PBMC aliquot from every donor. Library preparation was by 5' RACE. This sample was sequenced with an Illumina HiSeq 2500. A second roughly 6 to 12 cycle PCR used a sample-barcoded 5' primer and a J-beta primer mix. A template-switch 5' adaptor carrying 12 random nucleotides introduced a unique molecular identifier onto each TCR beta cDNA molecule. Each sample yielded at least 3 million CDR3-containing paired-end reads. All of the RNA was converted into first-strand cDNA using the Mint cDNA synthesis kit, with a TRBC-specific oligonucleotide serving as the primer. Following uracil-DNA glycosylase treatment, all cDNA underwent a first 18-cycle PCR with the universal primers M1SS and BC2_uni_R. The authors' analysis ran thus. For normalization, 1 million high-quality reads, each with a distinct molecular identifier, were randomly selected from each sample. Reads with shared molecular identifiers were discarded instead of being binned into consensus sequences. MiTCR, with a Q25 quality threshold and the strictest error-elimination algorithm, was used for CDR3 identification, clonotype clustering and error correction. A nonparametric unseen species model using Euler transformation provided a lower-bound estimate of total TCR beta diversity. Clones were called with MiXCR by TCRdb after fastp trimmed the public reads at Q25, and only in-frame beta chains were retained. Rows with one shared CDR3 protein collapse into an entry with the most common genes and DNA. These V and J calls originate from TCRdb's pipeline instead of the authors' own analysis. Present in this sample are 1 million or so distinct CDR3 sequences, 20% to 25% of which were seen just once. 0.65% to 0.95% of the sample is in the top ten clones.

The germline V gene provides CDR1 SGHTA and CDR2 FQGNSA. The cysteine opens and the phenylalanine closes a CDR3 of 15 amino acids. The DNA shown is the 45-base CDR3, in frame from base 1. From V the trimming removes 2 bases and from J it removes 5 bases, while the gene matches leave 8 bases of the junction unaccounted for. In the case of this clonotype: The clone's antigen remains unknown. No quality values exist for individual bases; no much larger clone is one base distant.

The sample was also linked to a second study, of T cells of mothers and their children. As the second study states: Donors were nine systemically healthy Caucasian individuals: three mothers and their six children. cDNA synthesis used all of the extracted RNA, with roughly 1.6 ug of RNA in each 15 ul reaction. Sample barcodes and 2-4 random nucleotides were added via the M1S primer in the second PCR. More than 8 million TCR beta CDR3 reads were obtained from each mother, and roughly 3 million reads were obtained from each child. In both related and unrelated pairs, thymic selection shapes the output of TCR recombination in a similar way, with inherited differences having only a minor effect. Related mother-child pairs always showed normalized repertoire overlap that was slightly higher than in unrelated mother-child pairs, though the difference was never significant. No persistent microchimeric T cell clones were found, with a detection sensitivity of 80 to 100 clones per million clonotypes. The study used deep NGS to compare TCR beta repertoires of mothers and children, seeking features distinguishing related mother-child pairs from unrelated individuals. Mothers averaged 40 +/- 4 years of age and children averaged around 10 +/- 4 years. After adapter ligation was performed with NEBNext reagents, the libraries were sequenced on an Illumina HiSeq 2000 with 100+100 nt paired-end reads. To prevent cross-contamination, the mother and child libraries were prepared one month apart and sequenced in separate runs. Between roughly 500,000 and 2,300,000 distinct TCR beta clonotypes were identified per donor. Naive TCR beta clonotypes were estimated from low-frequency clonotypes matched to each donor's FACS-determined naive share, without sorting.

The sequence was collected from a girl under 10 years old in good health. The rearranged chain carries TRBV7-2 and TRBJ2-5; 7 central nucleotides agree with TRBD1. Source material: blood. The CDR3 loop reads CASSLIRGRGETQYF. The sequence in DNA is TGTGCCAGCAGCTTAATAAGGGGGCGAGGGGAGACCCAGTACTTC.